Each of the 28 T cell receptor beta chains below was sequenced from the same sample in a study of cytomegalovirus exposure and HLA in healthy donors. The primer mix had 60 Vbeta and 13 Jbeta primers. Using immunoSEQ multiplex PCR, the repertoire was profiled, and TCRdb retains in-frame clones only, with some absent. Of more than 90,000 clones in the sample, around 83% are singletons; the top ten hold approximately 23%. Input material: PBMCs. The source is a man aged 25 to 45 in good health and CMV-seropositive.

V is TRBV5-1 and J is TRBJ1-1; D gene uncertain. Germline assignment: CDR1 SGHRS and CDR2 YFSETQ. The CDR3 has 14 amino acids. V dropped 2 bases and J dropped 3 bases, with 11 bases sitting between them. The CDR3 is CASSFGPMDTEAFF. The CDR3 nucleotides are TGCGCCAGCAGCTTTGGCCCCATGGACACTGAAGCTTTCTTT.

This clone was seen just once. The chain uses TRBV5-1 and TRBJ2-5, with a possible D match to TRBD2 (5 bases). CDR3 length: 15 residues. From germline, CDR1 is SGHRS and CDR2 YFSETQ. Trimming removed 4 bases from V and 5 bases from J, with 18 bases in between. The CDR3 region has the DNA TGCGCCAGCAGCCACAGCGAGGGTTTGCAGGAGACCCAGTACTTC. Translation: CASSHSEGLQETQYF.

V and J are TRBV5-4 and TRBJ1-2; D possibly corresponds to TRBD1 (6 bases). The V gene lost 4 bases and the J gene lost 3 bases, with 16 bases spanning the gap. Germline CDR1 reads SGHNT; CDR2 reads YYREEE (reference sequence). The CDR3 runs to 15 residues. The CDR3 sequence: CASSPSGDKDYGYTF. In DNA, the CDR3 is TGTGCCAGCAGCCCCTCAGGGGACAAGGACTATGGCTACACCTTC.

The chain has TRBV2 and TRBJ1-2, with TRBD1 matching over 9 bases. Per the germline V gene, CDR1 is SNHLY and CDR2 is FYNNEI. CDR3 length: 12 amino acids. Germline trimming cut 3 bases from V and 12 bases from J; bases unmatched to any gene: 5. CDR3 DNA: TGTGCCAGCAGTGACCGGGACAGGGTTGACACCTTC. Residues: CASSDRDRVDTF. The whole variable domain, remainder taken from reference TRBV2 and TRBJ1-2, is EPEVTQTPSHQVTQMGQEVILRCVPISNHLYFYWYRQILGQKVEFLVSFYNNEISEKSEIFDDQFSVERPDGSNFTLKIRSTKLEDSAMYFCASSDRDRVDTFGSGTRLTVV.

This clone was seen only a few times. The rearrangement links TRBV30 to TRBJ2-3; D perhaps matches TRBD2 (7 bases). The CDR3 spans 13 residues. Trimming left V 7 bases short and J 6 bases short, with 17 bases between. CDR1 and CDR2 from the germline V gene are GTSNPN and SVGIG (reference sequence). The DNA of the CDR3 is TGTGCCTCAGACGGGGGGCGGGTGGATACGCAGTATTTT. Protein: CASDGGRVDTQYF. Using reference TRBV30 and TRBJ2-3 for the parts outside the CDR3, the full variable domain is SQTIHQWPATLVQPVGSPLSLECTVEGTSNPNLYWYRQAAGRGLQLLFYSVGIGQISSEVPQNLSASRPQDRQFILSSKKLLLSDSGFYLCASDGGRVDTQYFGPGTRLTVL.

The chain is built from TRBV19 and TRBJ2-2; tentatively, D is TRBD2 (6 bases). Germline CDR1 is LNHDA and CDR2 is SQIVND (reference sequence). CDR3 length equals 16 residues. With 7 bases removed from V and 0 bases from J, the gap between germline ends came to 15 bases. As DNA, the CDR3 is TGTGCCAGTACCGGACCGGGGACTGCGAACACCGGGGAGCTGTTTTTT. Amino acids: CASTGPGTANTGELFF. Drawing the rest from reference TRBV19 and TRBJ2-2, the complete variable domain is DGGITQSPKYLFRKEGQNVTLSCEQNLNHDAMYWYRQDPGQGLRLIYYSQIVNDFQKGDIAEGYSVSREKKESFPLTVTSAQKNPTAFYLCASTGPGTANTGELFFGEGSRLTVL.

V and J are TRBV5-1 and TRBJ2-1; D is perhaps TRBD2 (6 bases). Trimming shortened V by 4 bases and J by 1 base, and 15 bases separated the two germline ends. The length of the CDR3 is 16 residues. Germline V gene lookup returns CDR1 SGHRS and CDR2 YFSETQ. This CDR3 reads CASSRSGSRSYNEQFF. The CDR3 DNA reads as TGCGCCAGCAGCCGGAGCGGGTCGCGGTCCTACAATGAGCAGTTCTTC.

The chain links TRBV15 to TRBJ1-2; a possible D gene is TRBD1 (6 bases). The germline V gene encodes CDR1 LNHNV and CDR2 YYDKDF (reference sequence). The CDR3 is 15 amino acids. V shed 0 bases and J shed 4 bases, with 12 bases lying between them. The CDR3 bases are TGTGCCACCAGCAGAGACTCTGGGGGCATCTATGGCTACACCTTC. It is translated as CATSRDSGGIYGYTF.

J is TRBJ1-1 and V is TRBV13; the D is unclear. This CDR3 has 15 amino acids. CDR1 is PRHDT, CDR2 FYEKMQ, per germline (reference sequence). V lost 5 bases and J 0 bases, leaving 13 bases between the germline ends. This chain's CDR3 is CASSASAGLNTEAFF. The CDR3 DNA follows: TGTGCCAGCAGCGCCAGTGCGGGCCTGAACACTGAAGCTTTCTTT.

CDR3: CASSVSRATEAFF. CDR3 bases: TGTGCCAGCAGCGTCTCCAGGGCAACTGAAGCTTTCTTT. The V gene is TRBV9, the J gene TRBJ1-1; a possible D gene is TRBD1 (5 bases). The germline V and J ends were trimmed by 2 bases and 5 bases, with 10 bases remaining between them. The CDR3 has 13 residues. Germline CDR1 and CDR2: SGDLS and YYNGEE.

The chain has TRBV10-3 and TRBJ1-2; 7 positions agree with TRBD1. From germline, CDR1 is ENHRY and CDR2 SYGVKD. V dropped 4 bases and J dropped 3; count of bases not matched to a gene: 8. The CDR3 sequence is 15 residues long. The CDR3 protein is CAISGRTGFDYGYTF. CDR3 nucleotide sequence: TGTGCCATCAGTGGGAGGACAGGATTCGACTATGGCTACACCTTC.

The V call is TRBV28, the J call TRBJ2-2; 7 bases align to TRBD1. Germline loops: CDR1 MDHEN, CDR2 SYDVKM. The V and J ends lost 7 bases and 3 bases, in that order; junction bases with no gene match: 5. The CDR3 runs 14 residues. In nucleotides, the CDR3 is TGTGCCAGCACTGAGACAGGGCACACCGGGGAGCTGTTTTTT. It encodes CASTETGHTGELFF.

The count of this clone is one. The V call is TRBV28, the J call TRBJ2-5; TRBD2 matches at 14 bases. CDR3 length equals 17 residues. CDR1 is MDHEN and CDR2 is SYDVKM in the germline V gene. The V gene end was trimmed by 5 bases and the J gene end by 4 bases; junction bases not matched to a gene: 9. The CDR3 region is CASSLRLAGGRRETQYF. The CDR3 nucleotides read TGTGCCAGCAGTCTCAGACTAGCGGGGGGGCGACGAGAGACCCAGTACTTC.

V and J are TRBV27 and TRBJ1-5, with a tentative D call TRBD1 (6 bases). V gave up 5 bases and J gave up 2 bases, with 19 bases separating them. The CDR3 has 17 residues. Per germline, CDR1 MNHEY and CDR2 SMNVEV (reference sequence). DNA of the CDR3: TGTGCCAGCAGTCCCTACGTACAGGGATATCGCAATCAGCCCCAGCATTTT. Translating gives CASSPYVQGYRNQPQHF.

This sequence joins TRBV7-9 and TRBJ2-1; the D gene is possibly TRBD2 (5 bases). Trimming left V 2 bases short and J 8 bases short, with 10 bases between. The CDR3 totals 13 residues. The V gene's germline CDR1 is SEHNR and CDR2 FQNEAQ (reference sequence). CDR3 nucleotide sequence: TGTGCCAGCAGCTTATTCCCGGGGTATGAGCAGTTCTTC. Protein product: CASSLFPGYEQFF. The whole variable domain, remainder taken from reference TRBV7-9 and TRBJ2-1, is DTGVSQNPRHKITKRGQNVTFRCDPISEHNRLYWYRQTLGQGPEFLTYFQNEAQLEKSRLLSDRFSAERPKGSFSTLEIQRTEQGDSAMYLCASSLFPGYEQFFGPGTRLTVL.

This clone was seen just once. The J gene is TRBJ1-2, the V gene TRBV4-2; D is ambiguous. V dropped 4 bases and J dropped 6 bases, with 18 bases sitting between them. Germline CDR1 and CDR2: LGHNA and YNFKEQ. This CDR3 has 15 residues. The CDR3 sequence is CASSRTDAGFDGYTF. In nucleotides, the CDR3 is TGTGCCAGCAGCCGGACCGACGCGGGGTTTGATGGCTACACCTTC.

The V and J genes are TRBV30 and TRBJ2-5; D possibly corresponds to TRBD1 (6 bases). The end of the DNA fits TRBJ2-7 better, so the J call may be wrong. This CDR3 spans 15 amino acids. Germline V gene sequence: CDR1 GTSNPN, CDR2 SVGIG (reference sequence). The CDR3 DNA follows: TGTGCCTGGAGTGTTTCCCTGAACAGGGTGAACGAGCAGTACTTC. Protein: CAWSVSLNRVNEQYF.

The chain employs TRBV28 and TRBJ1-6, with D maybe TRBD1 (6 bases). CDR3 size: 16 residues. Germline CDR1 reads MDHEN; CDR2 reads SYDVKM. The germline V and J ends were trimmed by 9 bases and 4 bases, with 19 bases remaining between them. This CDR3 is CASCLGQFLYNSPLHF. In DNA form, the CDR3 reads TGTGCCAGTTGCCTCGGACAGTTCCTTTATAATTCACCCCTCCACTTT.

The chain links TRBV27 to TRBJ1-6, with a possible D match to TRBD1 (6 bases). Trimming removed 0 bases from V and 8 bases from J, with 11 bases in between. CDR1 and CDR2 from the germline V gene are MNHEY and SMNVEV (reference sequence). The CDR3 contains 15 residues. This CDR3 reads CASSLSRGAYSPLHF. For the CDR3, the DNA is TGTGCCAGCAGTTTATCTCGGGGGGCATATTCACCCCTCCACTTT.

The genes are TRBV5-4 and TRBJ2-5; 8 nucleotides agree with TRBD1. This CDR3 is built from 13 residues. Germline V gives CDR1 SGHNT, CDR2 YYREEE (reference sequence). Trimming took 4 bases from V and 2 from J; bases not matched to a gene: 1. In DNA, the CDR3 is TGTGCCAGCAGCCGGGACAGGCAAGAGACCCAGTACTTC. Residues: CASSRDRQETQYF.

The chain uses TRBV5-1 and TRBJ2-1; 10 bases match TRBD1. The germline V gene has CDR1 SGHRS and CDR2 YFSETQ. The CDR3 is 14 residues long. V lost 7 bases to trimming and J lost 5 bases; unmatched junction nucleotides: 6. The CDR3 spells CASATGQGNNEQFF. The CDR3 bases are TGCGCCAGCGCTACGGGACAGGGGAACAATGAGCAGTTCTTC.

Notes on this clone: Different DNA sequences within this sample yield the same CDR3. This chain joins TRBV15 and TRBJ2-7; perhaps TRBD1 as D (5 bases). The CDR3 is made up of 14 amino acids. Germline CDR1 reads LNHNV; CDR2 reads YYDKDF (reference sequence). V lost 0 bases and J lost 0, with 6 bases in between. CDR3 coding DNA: TGTGCCACCAGCAGAGACAGGGCCTCCTACGAGCAGTACTTC. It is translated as CATSRDRASYEQYF.

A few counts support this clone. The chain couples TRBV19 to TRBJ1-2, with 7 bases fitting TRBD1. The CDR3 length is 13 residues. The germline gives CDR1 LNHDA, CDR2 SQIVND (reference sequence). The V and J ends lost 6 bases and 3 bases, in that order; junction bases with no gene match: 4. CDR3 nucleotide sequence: TGTGCCAGTAGAGGACAGGCGCACTATGGCTACACCTTC. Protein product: CASRGQAHYGYTF.

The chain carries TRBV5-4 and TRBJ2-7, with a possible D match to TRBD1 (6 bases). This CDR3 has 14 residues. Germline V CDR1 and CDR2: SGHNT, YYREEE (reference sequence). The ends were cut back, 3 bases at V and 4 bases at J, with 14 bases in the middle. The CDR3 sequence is CASSSLGQHYEQYF. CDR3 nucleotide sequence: TGTGCCAGCAGCTCTCTTGGACAGCATTACGAGCAGTACTTC.

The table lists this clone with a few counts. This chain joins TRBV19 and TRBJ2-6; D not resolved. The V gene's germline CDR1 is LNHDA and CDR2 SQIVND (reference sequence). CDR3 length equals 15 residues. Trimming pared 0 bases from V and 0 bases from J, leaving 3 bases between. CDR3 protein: CASSIDSSGANVLTF. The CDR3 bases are TGTGCCAGTAGTATAGACAGCTCTGGGGCCAACGTCCTGACTTTC. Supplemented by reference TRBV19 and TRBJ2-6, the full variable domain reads DGGITQSPKYLFRKEGQNVTLSCEQNLNHDAMYWYRQDPGQGLRLIYYSQIVNDFQKGDIAEGYSVSREKKESFPLTVTSAQKNPTAFYLCASSIDSSGANVLTFGAGSRLTVL.

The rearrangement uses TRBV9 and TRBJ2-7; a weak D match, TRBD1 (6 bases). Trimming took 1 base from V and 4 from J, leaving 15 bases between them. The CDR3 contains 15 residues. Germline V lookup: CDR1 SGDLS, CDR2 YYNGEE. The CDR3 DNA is TGTGCCAGCAGCGTATCCGACAGGTGGCGGTACGAGCAGTACTTC. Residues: CASSVSDRWRYEQYF.

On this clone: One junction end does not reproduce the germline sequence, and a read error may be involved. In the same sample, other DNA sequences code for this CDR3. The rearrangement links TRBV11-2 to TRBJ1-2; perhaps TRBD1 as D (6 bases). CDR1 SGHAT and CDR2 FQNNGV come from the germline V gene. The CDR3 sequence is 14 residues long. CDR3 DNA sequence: TGCGCCAGCAGCTTTGTGTGGCAGGGGCATGGCTACACCTTC. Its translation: CASSFVWQGHGYTF.

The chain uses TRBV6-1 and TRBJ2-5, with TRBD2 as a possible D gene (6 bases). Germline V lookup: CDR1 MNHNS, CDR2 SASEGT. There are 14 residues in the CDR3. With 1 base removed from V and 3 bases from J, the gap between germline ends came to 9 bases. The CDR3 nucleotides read TGTGCCAGCAGTGAAGGCGGGGCCAAAGAGACCCAGTACTTC. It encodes CASSEGGAKETQYF.